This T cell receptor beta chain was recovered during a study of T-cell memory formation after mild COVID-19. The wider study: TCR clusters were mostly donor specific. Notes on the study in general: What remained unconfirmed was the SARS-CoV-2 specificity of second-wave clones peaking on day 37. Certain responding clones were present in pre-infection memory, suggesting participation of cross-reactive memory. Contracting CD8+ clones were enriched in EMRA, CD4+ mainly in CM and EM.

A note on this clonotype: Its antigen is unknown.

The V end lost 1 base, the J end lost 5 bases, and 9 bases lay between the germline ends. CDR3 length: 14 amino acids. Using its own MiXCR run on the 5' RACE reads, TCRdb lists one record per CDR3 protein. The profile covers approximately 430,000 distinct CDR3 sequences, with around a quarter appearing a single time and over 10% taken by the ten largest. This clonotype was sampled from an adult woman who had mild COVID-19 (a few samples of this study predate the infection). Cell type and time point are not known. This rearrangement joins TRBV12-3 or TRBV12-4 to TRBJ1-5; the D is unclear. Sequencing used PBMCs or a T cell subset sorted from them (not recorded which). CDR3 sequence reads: CASSLDPGYQPQHF. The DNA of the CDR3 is TGTGCCAGCAGTTTAGACCCTGGGTATCAGCCCCAGCATTTT.